A selection of T cell receptor beta chains follows, all from one sample in a study of shared clonotypes between healthy human individuals. Generated by immunoSEQ multiplex PCR, the TCRdb table keeps only in-frame clones and is missing some. In the table there are some 1,600,000 clones, nearly 99% of which are singletons. Material for sequencing was naive CD4+ T cells sorted from blood. The source is a man aged 25 to 40 in good health. CDR3s include the opening cysteine and the closing phenylalanine or tryptophan.

V gene	J gene	CDR3 protein
TRBV6-6	TRBJ2-5	CASSYSQGAMGETQYF
TRBV9	TRBJ1-3	CASSVDGSISGNTIYF
TRBV27	TRBJ1-1	CASKSGWGTEAFF
TRBV6-5	TRBJ2-7	CASSYRTSGDPYEQYF
TRBV2	TRBJ2-7	CASRSRGGSYEQYF
TRBV29-1	TRBJ2-6	CSVEDLKGSGANVLTF
TRBV4-3	TRBJ1-5	CASSQEIPGPQHF
TRBV4-2	TRBJ1-1	CASSQVHGTGGTEAFF
TRBV6-5	TRBJ2-1	CASSTGLLNNEQFF
TRBV7-3	TRBJ2-7	CASSLSNSYEQYF
TRBV25-1	TRBJ1-1	CASRQALGTEAFF
TRBV5-1	TRBJ2-7	CASSFKLAGYEQYF
TRBV7-2	TRBJ2-5	CASSLEGPSGRKTQYF
TRBV18	TRBJ2-7	CASSPLGDINEQYF
TRBV5-1	TRBJ2-7	CASSPGTATYEQYF
TRBV2	TRBJ2-1	CASTRSGLAGDDNEQFF
TRBV29-1	TRBJ2-7	CSVRDDSYEQYF
TRBV5-1	TRBJ2-3	CASSLEGRTDTQYF
TRBV10-3	TRBJ2-6	CAITPGTAAGANVLTF
TRBV5-8	TRBJ2-5	CASSPGTLQETQYF
TRBV5-4	TRBJ1-4	CASSSSMELNEKLFF
TRBV11-2	TRBJ1-1	CASTPDPGSVPGTEAFF
TRBV7-9	TRBJ2-4	CASSLDGVAVAKNIQYF
TRBV6-1	TRBJ2-2	CASRRDISTGELFF
TRBV7-9	TRBJ2-3	CASTRSTDTQYF
TRBV2	TRBJ1-2	CASSRREFDSYGYTF
TRBV9	TRBJ2-1	CASSPRLAGYNEQFF
TRBV5-1	TRBJ1-5	CASSLEVNQPQHF
TRBV19	TRBJ1-5	CASSMQGAAGNQPQHF
TRBV29-1	TRBJ2-1	CSVGLAVDNEQFF
TRBV15	TRBJ2-7	CATSRVVGADRVYEQYF
TRBV7-9	TRBJ2-7	CASSPLGPGRLLDEQYF
TRBV10-3	TRBJ1-1	CAISETHRGAEAFF